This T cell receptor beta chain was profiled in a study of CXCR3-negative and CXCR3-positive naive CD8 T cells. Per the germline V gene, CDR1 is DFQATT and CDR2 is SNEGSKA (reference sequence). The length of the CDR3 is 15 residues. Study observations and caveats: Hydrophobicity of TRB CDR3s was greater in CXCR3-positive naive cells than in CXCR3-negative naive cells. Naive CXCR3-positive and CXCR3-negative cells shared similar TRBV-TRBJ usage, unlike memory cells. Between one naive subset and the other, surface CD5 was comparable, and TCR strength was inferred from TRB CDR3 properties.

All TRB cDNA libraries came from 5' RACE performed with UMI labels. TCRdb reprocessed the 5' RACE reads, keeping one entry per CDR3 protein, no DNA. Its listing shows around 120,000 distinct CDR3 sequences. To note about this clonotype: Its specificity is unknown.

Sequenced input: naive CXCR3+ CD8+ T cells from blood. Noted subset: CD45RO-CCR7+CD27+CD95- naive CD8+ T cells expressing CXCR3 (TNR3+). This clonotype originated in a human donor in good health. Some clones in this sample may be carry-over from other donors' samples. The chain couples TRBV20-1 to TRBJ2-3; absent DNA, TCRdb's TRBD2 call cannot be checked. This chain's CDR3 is CSAHPTGLNTDTQYF.